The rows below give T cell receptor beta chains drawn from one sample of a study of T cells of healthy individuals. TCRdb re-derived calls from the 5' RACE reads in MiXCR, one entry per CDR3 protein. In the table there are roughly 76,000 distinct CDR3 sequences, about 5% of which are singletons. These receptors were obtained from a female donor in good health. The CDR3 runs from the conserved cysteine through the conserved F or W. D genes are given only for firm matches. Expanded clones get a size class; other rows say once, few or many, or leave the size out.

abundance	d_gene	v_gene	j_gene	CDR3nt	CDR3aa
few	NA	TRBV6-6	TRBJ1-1	TGTGCCAGCAGCCCTACGAGGGATGGCACTGAAGCTTTCTTT	CASSPTRDGTEAFF
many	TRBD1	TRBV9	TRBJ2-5	TGTGCCAGCAGCGTAGGGACAGGGAAAGAGACCCAGTACTTC	CASSVGTGKETQYF
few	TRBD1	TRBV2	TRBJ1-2	TGTGCCAGCACTCTACAGGGGGACGGCGGCTACACCTTC	CASTLQGDGGYTF
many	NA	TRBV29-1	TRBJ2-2	TGCAGCGCTCCTTTCCCGAACACCGGGGAGCTGTTTTTT	CSAPFPNTGELFF
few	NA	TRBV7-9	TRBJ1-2	TGTGCCAGCAGCTTGGTCGCTGACTATGGCTACACCTTC	CASSLVADYGYTF
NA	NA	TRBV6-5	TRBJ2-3	TGTGCCAGCAGTCGGGACACCGCGGATACGCAGTATTTT	CASSRDTADTQYF
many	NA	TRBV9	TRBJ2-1	TGTGCCAGCGCGGCGGGGAATGAGCAGTTCTTC	CASAAGNEQFF
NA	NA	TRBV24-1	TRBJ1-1	TGTGCCGGTGCAGGGGATCTTGGTGAAGCTTTCTTT	CAGAGDLGEAFF
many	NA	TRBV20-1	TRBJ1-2	TGCAGTGCCCCCAGGTTATTCTATGGCTACACCTTC	CSAPRLFYGYTF
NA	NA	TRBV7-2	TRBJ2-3	TGTGCCAGCAGCTTATTGAGACAGATTAGCACAGATACGCAGTATTTT	CASSLLRQISTDTQYF
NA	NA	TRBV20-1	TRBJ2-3	TGCAGTGCTAGACCTAGTCTAAGCACAGATACGCAGTATTTT	CSARPSLSTDTQYF
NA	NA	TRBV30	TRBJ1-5	TGTGCCTGGGGAGGGGGGAACGGCAATGGTCAGCCCCAGCATTTT	CAWGGGNGNGQPQHF
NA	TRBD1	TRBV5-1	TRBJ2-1	TGCGCCAGCAGCTTGCGAGTTGTGGGGACAGGGAAGGGTGAGCAGTTCTTC	CASSLRVVGTGKGEQFF
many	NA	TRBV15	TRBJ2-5	TGTGCCACCAGCAGAGAAGGGAAGACCCAGTACTTC	CATSREGKTQYF
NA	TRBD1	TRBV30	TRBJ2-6	TGTGCCTGGAGTTTCGGACAGGGGGTTTTCTCTGGGGCCAACGTCCTGACTTTC	CAWSFGQGVFSGANVLTF
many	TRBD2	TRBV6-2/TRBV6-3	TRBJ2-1	TGTGCCAGCAGTTACACGAAAGCGGGAGGTTCCTACAATGAGCAGTTCTTC	CASSYTKAGGSYNEQFF
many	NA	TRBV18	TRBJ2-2	TGTGCCAGCTCACCACGGTCGGACACCGGGGAGCTGTTTTTT	CASSPRSDTGELFF
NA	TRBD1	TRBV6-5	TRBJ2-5	TGTGCCATCAGCCTGACAGGGGAAGAGACCCAGTACTTC	CAISLTGEETQYF
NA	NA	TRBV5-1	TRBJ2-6	TGCGCCAGCAGGGGAGGCTCTGGGGCCAACGTCCTGACTTTC	CASRGGSGANVLTF
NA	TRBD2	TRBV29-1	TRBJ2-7	TGCAGCGTCGGAAGCGGGAGTTACTACGAGCAGTACTTC	CSVGSGSYYEQYF
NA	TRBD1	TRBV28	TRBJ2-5	TGTGCCAGCAGTTCGTCCGGGACAGCGTACCAAGAGACCCAGTACTTC	CASSSSGTAYQETQYF
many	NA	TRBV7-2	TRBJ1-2	TGTGCCAGCAGCTTAAGTCTTCGAGGGAAACTTAACTATGGCTACACCTTC	CASSLSLRGKLNYGYTF
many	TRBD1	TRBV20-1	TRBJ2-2	TGCAGTGCCCATTCCAGACAGGGGATAGCCGGGGAGCTGTTTTTT	CSAHSRQGIAGELFF
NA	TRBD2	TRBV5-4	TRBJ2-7	TGTGCCAGCAGGGACGCCGGGACTAGCGGGAGATATAAGGACGAGCAGTACTTC	CASRDAGTSGRYKDEQYF
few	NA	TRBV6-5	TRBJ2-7	TGTGCCAGCAGTTACGAGGCAGGGGAGGGAGAGCAGTACTTC	CASSYEAGEGEQYF
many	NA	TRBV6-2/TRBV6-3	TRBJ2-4	TGTGCCAGCAGTGGAGCATACCAGCATTACAAAAACATTCAGTACTTC	CASSGAYQHYKNIQYF
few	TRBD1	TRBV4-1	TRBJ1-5	TGCGCCAGCAGCCAAGGGGGACAGGGCCATCAGCCCCAGCATTTT	CASSQGGQGHQPQHF
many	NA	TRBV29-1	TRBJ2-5	TGCAGCGTTGAAGGGCTCCAAGAGACCCAGTACTTC	CSVEGLQETQYF
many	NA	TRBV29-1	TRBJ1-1	TGCAGCGGCAGGCAGGGAAGTCAGGGGAACACTGAAGCTTTCTTT	CSGRQGSQGNTEAFF
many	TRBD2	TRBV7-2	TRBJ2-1	TGTGCCAGCAGCTTACGAAGTCGGGCGGGAGGGCCTTCCTACAATGAGCAGTTCTTC	CASSLRSRAGGPSYNEQFF
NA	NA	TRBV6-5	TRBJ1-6	TGTGCCAGCAGTTACTCATGGGGGGATAATTCACCCCTCCACTTT	CASSYSWGDNSPLHF
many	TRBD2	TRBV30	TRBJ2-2	TGTGCCTGGAGTGTATTCGGACTAGCGGGAGGATCCCAGCTGTTTTTT	CAWSVFGLAGGSQLFF
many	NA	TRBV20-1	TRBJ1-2	TGCAGTGCTAGTATCGGCTATGGCTACACCTTC	CSASIGYGYTF
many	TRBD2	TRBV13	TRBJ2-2	TGTGCCAGCAGCTTGGGGGCTAGCGGGTCGAACACCGGGGAGCTGTTTTTT	CASSLGASGSNTGELFF
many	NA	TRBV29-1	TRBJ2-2	TGCAGCGTTGCAGTCAGGAGGGAAAACACCGGGGAGCTGTTTTTT	CSVAVRRENTGELFF
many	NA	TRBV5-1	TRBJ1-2	TGCGCCAGCAGCTTGAACAGTGGAGGATATGGCTACACCTTC	CASSLNSGGYGYTF
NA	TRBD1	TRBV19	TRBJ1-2	TGTGCCAGTAGTCCACGGACAGGGGGCGATAACTATGGCTACACCTTC	CASSPRTGGDNYGYTF
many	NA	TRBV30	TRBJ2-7	TGTGCCTGGAGTGAGGGTACCTACGAGCAGTACTTC	CAWSEGTYEQYF
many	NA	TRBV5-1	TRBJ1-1	TGCGCCAGCAGCTTGGGAACGACACAATGGAACACTGAAGCTTTCTTT	CASSLGTTQWNTEAFF
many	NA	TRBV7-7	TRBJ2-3	TGTGCTAGCAGCTTTTCCCCCACAGATACGCAGTATTTT	CASSFSPTDTQYF
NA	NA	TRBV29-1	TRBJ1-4	TGCAGCGGATCGCTGGAGGGTGATGAAAAACTGTTTTTT	CSGSLEGDEKLFF
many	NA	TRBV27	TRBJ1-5	TGTGCCAGCAGTTTATTCAGCACCCAGCCCCAGCATTTT	CASSLFSTQPQHF